Listed here are 22 T cell receptor beta chains from one sample, sequenced in a study of cytomegalovirus exposure and HLA in healthy donors. Assay used: immunoSEQ multiplex PCR; TCRdb lists only in-frame clones, some missing. The data show 200,000 to 250,000 clones, around nine tenths seen once. Sample: PBMCs. These receptors were taken from a man aged 18 to 30 in good health and CMV-seronegative.

V gene TRBV18 combines with J gene TRBJ1-6, with D possibly matching TRBD1 (5 bases). From germline, CDR1 is KGHSH and CDR2 LQKENI. Trimming took 3 bases from V and 8 from J, leaving 11 bases between them. This CDR3 contains 14 residues. The CDR3 protein is CASSPSGGYSPLHF. The CDR3 nucleotides read TGTGCCAGCTCACCGAGCGGGGGTTATTCACCCCTCCACTTT.

The chain combines TRBV27 with TRBJ1-1; 9 positions match TRBD1. This CDR3 comprises 15 residues. J lost 6 bases, V lost 3 bases, and 8 bases had no gene match. Germline V gene data show CDR1 as MNHEY and CDR2 as SMNVEV (reference sequence). This chain's CDR3 is CASSFQGQGSSEAFF. The CDR3 coding sequence is TGTGCCAGCAGTTTTCAGGGACAGGGAAGTTCTGAAGCTTTCTTT.

This clone occurred a few times. This chain joins TRBV18 and TRBJ2-1; TRBD2 is a possible D gene (5 bases). This CDR3 is 15 amino acids long. With 2 bases removed from V and 7 bases from J, the gap between germline ends came to 15 bases. The germline CDR1 and CDR2 sequences are KGHSH and LQKENI. The CDR3 DNA reads TGTGCCAGCTCACCAGCGAAAGGACTCGTTAATGAGCAGTTCTTC. It encodes CASSPAKGLVNEQFF.

This chain links TRBV28 with TRBJ2-7; D may be TRBD1 (6 bases). The CDR3 contains 15 residues. Trimming left V 3 bases short and J 2 bases short, with 14 bases between. CDR1 and CDR2 from the germline V gene are MDHEN and SYDVKM. The CDR3 loop reads CASSFAGVAPYEQYF. CDR3 nucleotides: TGTGCCAGCAGTTTCGCAGGGGTAGCCCCCTACGAGCAGTACTTC.

The CDR3 spells CASTLRTGGYEQYF. In DNA, the CDR3 is TGCGCCAGTACCTTGAGGACAGGGGGCTACGAGCAGTACTTC. This chain links TRBV5-1 with TRBJ2-7, with 10 bases identical to TRBD1. V was clipped by 8 bases and J by 3 bases; unmatched bases: 8. This CDR3 has 14 amino acids. Germline V gene lookup returns CDR1 SGHRS and CDR2 YFSETQ.

In DNA, the CDR3 is TGTGCCAGCTCACCGACAGCCGCAAATAGCAATCAGCCCCAGCATTTT. Its protein product is CASSPTAANSNQPQHF. The V and J genes are TRBV18 and TRBJ1-5; tentative D call: TRBD1 (5 bases). The CDR3 runs to 16 residues. V lost 3 bases and J lost 0, with 12 bases in between. The germline V gene encodes CDR1 KGHSH and CDR2 LQKENI. The full variable domain, its missing parts supplied by reference TRBV18 and TRBJ1-5, is NAGVMQNPRHLVRRRGQEARLRCSPMKGHSHVYWYRQLPEEGLKFMVYLQKENIIDESGMPKERFSAEFPKEGPSILRIQQVVRGDSAAYFCASSPTAANSNQPQHFGDGTRLSIL.

A few counts support this clone. This chain connects TRBV6-5 to TRBJ1-5; 8 bases are a match to TRBD1. CDR3 length: 12 residues. Germline CDR1 MNHEY, CDR2 SVGAGI. V dropped 6 bases and J dropped 7; count of bases not matched to a gene: 2. The CDR3 DNA reads TGTGCCAGCAGAGACAGGGGCCAGCCCCAGCATTTT. Its translation is CASRDRGQPQHF.

The rearrangement uses TRBV6-5 and TRBJ1-2; D possibly corresponds to TRBD1 (6 bases). Trimming pared 2 bases from V and 6 bases from J, leaving 13 bases between. Germline V CDR1 and CDR2: MNHEY, SVGAGI. The CDR3 covers 14 residues. CDR3 residues: CASSYGRTAHGYTF. CDR3 DNA: TGTGCCAGCAGTTACGGGCGGACAGCGCATGGCTACACCTTC.

The chain recombines TRBV11-2 with TRBJ2-1, with TRBD2 identical over 10 bases. Trimming at V came to 3 bases and at J to 8 bases, leaving 7 bases not matched to a gene. Looked up from germline, CDR1 is SGHAT and CDR2 is FQNNGV. CDR3 length: 15 residues. CDR3 amino acids: CASSFVLAGAYEQFF. The DNA for the CDR3 is TGTGCCAGCAGCTTTGTCCTAGCGGGAGCCTATGAGCAGTTCTTC.

J is TRBJ1-5 and V is TRBV27; 8 nucleotides match TRBD1. The CDR3 extends over 17 amino acids. Germline lookup yields CDR1 MNHEY and CDR2 SMNVEV (reference sequence). V lost 2 bases and J lost 4; bases outside the gene matches: 10. The CDR3: CASSLIGPRGLNQPQHF. The CDR3 DNA reads TGTGCCAGCAGTTTAATTGGGCCCAGGGGGCTTAATCAGCCCCAGCATTTT.

This sequence joins TRBV7-2 and TRBJ1-4; D uncertain. Looked up from germline, CDR1 is SGHTA and CDR2 is FQGNSA. Trimming removed 5 bases at V and 8 bases at J, with 15 bases between. The CDR3 runs to 14 residues. The CDR3 region is CASSPPGPAEKLFF. DNA for the CDR3: TGTGCCAGCAGCCCCCCTGGGCCGGCAGAAAAACTGTTTTTT. Full variable domain (remainder filled in from reference TRBV7-2 and TRBJ1-4): GAGVSQSPSNKVTEKGKDVELRCDPISGHTALYWYRQSLGQGLEFLIYFQGNSAPDKSGLPSDRFSAERTGGSVSTLTIQRTQQEDSAVYLCASSPPGPAEKLFFGSGTQLSVL.

The rearrangement links TRBV9 to TRBJ2-3, with D possibly matching TRBD1 (7 bases). Trimming took 10 bases from V and 6 from J, leaving 21 bases between them. Per the germline V gene, CDR1 is SGDLS and CDR2 is YYNGEE. The CDR3 consists of 14 residues. The CDR3: CAGARRGHGDTQYF. The CDR3 coding sequence is TGTGCCGGCGCGAGGAGGGGGCACGGGGATACGCAGTATTTT.

The V call is TRBV6-6, the J call TRBJ2-3; maybe TRBD1 (5 bases). Germline V gene data show CDR1 as MNHNY and CDR2 as SVGAGI (reference sequence). The CDR3 covers 16 residues. Trimming cost V 0 bases and J 1 base, with 11 bases left between them. CDR3 protein: CASSYSSGAGTDTQYF. As DNA, the CDR3 is TGTGCCAGCAGTTACTCGAGTGGGGCCGGCACAGATACGCAGTATTTT.

The chain joins TRBV5-6 to TRBJ2-7; the D gene is possibly TRBD2 (6 bases). V gave up 0 bases and J gave up 4 bases, with 23 bases separating them. Germline lookup yields CDR1 SGHDT and CDR2 YYEEEE. CDR3 size: 18 residues. CDR3 protein: CASSLARFMAGSLYEQYF. CDR3 coding DNA: TGTGCCAGCAGCTTGGCACGTTTTATGGCGGGAAGTCTGTACGAGCAGTACTTC.

The table lists this clone with a count of one. This chain links TRBV28 with TRBJ2-7; perhaps TRBD2 as D (6 bases). This CDR3 has 15 amino acids. Germline V gene lookup returns CDR1 MDHEN and CDR2 SYDVKM. V lost 5 bases and J lost 1, with 15 bases in between. The CDR3 DNA follows: TGTGCCAGCAGTCCCAGGAGGGCCTGGTCCTACGAGCAGTACTTC. It is translated as CASSPRRAWSYEQYF.

This clone was picked up one time. Other DNA sequences in this sample translate to the same CDR3. The chain is built from TRBV5-1 and TRBJ1-1; 7 bases line up with TRBD1. The germline gives CDR1 SGHRS, CDR2 YFSETQ. The CDR3 loop spans 14 amino acids. V was clipped by 4 bases and J by 0 bases; unmatched bases: 3. The CDR3 region has the DNA TGCGCCAGCAGCCCGGGGACAGTGAACACTGAAGCTTTCTTT. Residues: CASSPGTVNTEAFF.

This sequence joins TRBV27 and TRBJ2-7; D ambiguous. The CDR3 has 14 amino acids. CDR1 is MNHEY and CDR2 is SMNVEV in the germline V gene (reference sequence). V was trimmed by 5 bases and J by 2 bases, leaving 13 bases between them. The CDR3 nucleotides read TGTGCCAGCAGTGCCCTAGGCGAGACCTACGAGCAGTACTTC. It specifies CASSALGETYEQYF.

V gene TRBV10-3 combines with J gene TRBJ1-2; D is possibly TRBD1 (6 bases). In germline, CDR1 is ENHRY, CDR2 SYGVKD. Trimming took off 3 bases at V and 4 bases at J, with 12 bases between the two ends. The CDR3 runs 14 residues. CDR3 in amino acids: CAISDGGRFYGYTF. The CDR3 bases are TGTGCCATCAGTGATGGGGGCAGGTTCTATGGCTACACCTTC.

The rearrangement uses TRBV30 and TRBJ1-6; TRBD1 aligns across 8 bases. There are 14 residues in the CDR3. From germline, CDR1 is GTSNPN and CDR2 SVGIG (reference sequence). The V gene end was trimmed by 5 bases and the J gene end by 6 bases; junction bases not matched to a gene: 6. CDR3 bases: TGTGCCTGGGACCAGGGGGCAGTTAATTCACCCCTCCACTTT. This encodes CAWDQGAVNSPLHF.

The chain is built from TRBV19 and TRBJ1-2; 10 bases align to TRBD1. J gave up 7 bases and V 4 bases, and 12 bases lay outside the gene matches. The germline gives CDR1 LNHDA, CDR2 SQIVND (reference sequence). This CDR3 is built from 16 residues. The CDR3 DNA reads as TGTGCCAGTAGTAACCCCTCATCCGGGACAGGGGCTGGCTACACCTTC. This sequence encodes CASSNPSSGTGAGYTF. The whole variable domain, filled in from reference TRBV19 and TRBJ1-2, reads DGGITQSPKYLFRKEGQNVTLSCEQNLNHDAMYWYRQDPGQGLRLIYYSQIVNDFQKGDIAEGYSVSREKKESFPLTVTSAQKNPTAFYLCASSNPSSGTGAGYTFGSGTRLTVV.

The CDR3 DNA reads as TGTGCCAGCAGCGTAGGCCAGGACTCCTACGAGCAGTACTTC. This codes for CASSVGQDSYEQYF. The genes are TRBV9 and TRBJ2-7; the D is unclear. The ends were cut back, 0 bases at V and 0 bases at J, with 7 bases in the middle. CDR3 length: 14 residues. CDR1 and CDR2 from the germline V gene are SGDLS and YYNGEE.

This clone was seen a single time. The chain employs TRBV11-2 and TRBJ2-7, with 7 bases that match TRBD1. The CDR3 has 16 residues. CDR1 is SGHAT and CDR2 is FQNNGV in the germline V gene. With V trimmed by 4 bases and J by 4 bases, 13 bases remained unmatched. The CDR3 spells CASSSLPTGQPYEQYF. In nucleotides, the CDR3 is TGTGCCAGCAGCTCCCTCCCCACGGGACAGCCTTACGAGCAGTACTTC. Drawing the rest from reference TRBV11-2 and TRBJ2-7, the complete variable domain is EAGVAQSPRYKIIEKRQSVAFWCNPISGHATLYWYQQILGQGPKLLIQFQNNGVVDDSQLPKDRFSAERLKGVDSTLKIQPAKLEDSAVYLCASSSLPTGQPYEQYFGPGTRLTVT.